This T cell receptor delta chain was obtained from a study of gamma-delta chains in newborns, infants, children. Deletions cut 2 bases from V and 0 bases from J, with 31 bases between. From germline, CDR1 is TSWWSYY and CDR2 QGS. This CDR3 is built from 22 residues. TCRdb reanalyzed the reads using CATT. The table records 3,500 to 4,500 delta-chain clones, about two fifths of them present only once. The chain employs TRDV1 and TRDJ1; D perhaps matches TRDD3 (6 bases). The source is a child who received the measles vaccine. The sequenced material came from blood. The CDR3 region is CALGESLSSEWGLTAHTDKLIF. The CDR3 DNA follows: TGTGCTCTTGGGGAATCCCTCTCTTCCGAGTGGGGGTTAACGGCCCACACCGATAAACTCATCTTT.